These T cell receptor beta chains were read from a single sample in a study of T cells in Graves' hyperthyroidism and ophthalmopathy. TCRdb re-analysed the multiplex PCR reads in MiXCR, keeping a single row per CDR3 protein. The sample comprises more than 300,000 distinct CDR3 sequences, about a sixth of which are singletons, and around a third rests with the top ten. Sequencing was done on a sample of blood. The receptors were sampled from a woman in her twenties or thirties with Graves' hyperthyroidism that later progressed to Graves' ophthalmopathy. Each CDR3 is given with its conserved first and last residue. Fields, in order: clone size, J gene, D gene, CDR3 length, V gene, CDR3 protein, CDR3 DNA. The D gene is left open where the match is weak. Clone size is stated in some rows and not others, as once, few, many or a class when expanded.

abundance: many; j_gene: TRBJ2-3; d_gene: .; len: 16; v_gene: TRBV27; CDR3aa: CASSLSPRRRRDTQYF; CDR3nt: TGTGCCAGCAGTTTATCCCCCCGCAGGAGACGAGATACGCAGTATTTT
abundance: many; j_gene: TRBJ1-5; d_gene: TRBD1; len: 12; v_gene: TRBV30; CDR3aa: CAYSDRERPQHF; CDR3nt: TGTGCCTACTCGGACAGGGAACGGCCCCAGCATTTT
abundance: many; j_gene: TRBJ2-1; d_gene: .; len: 14; v_gene: TRBV27; CDR3aa: CASSLSWGYNEQFF; CDR3nt: TGTGCCAGCAGTTTATCGTGGGGCTACAATGAGCAGTTCTTC
abundance: .; j_gene: TRBJ1-1; d_gene: TRBD1; len: 16; v_gene: TRBV4-1; CDR3aa: CASSPSGQGGNTEAFF; CDR3nt: TGCGCCAGCAGCCCAAGTGGGCAGGGGGGAAACACTGAAGCTTTCTTT
abundance: .; j_gene: TRBJ2-3; d_gene: .; len: 13; v_gene: TRBV7-2; CDR3aa: CASSLWTADTQYF; CDR3nt: TGTGCCAGCAGCTTATGGACCGCAGATACGCAGTATTTT
abundance: .; j_gene: TRBJ1-2; d_gene: TRBD1; len: 14; v_gene: TRBV11-2; CDR3aa: CASSFKGQDYGYTF; CDR3nt: TGTGCCAGCAGCTTCAAGGGACAGGACTATGGCTACACCTTC
abundance: few; j_gene: TRBJ2-1; d_gene: TRBD1; len: 18; v_gene: TRBV6-1; CDR3aa: CASSLGGQGALTYNEQFF; CDR3nt: TGTGCCAGCAGTCTTGGGGGACAGGGGGCCCTTACATACAATGAGCAGTTCTTC
abundance: .; j_gene: TRBJ1-1; d_gene: .; len: 13; v_gene: TRBV24-1; CDR3aa: CATSDTFGEEAFF; CDR3nt: TGTGCCACCAGTGATACTTTCGGAGAGGAAGCTTTCTTT
abundance: many; j_gene: TRBJ1-5; d_gene: .; len: 16; v_gene: TRBV30; CDR3aa: CAWSVKGQGPNQPQHF; CDR3nt: TGTGCCTGGAGTGTAAAGGGGCAGGGTCCCAATCAGCCCCAGCATTTT
abundance: many; j_gene: TRBJ2-3; d_gene: TRBD2; len: 16; v_gene: TRBV24-1; CDR3aa: CATSDRLAGSTDTQYF; CDR3nt: TGTGCCACCAGTGACCGTCTAGCGGGAAGCACAGATACGCAGTATTTT
abundance: many; j_gene: TRBJ2-5; d_gene: .; len: 13; v_gene: TRBV3-1; CDR3aa: CASSLQLQETQYF; CDR3nt: TGTGCCAGCAGCCTACAGCTCCAAGAGACCCAGTACTTC